Sequencing of this T cell receptor (beta chain) was carried out in a study of cytomegalovirus exposure and HLA in healthy donors. Germline V gene sequence: CDR1 SGHAT, CDR2 FQDESV (reference sequence). This CDR3 region has 14 residues. Trimming pared 1 base from V and 2 bases from J, leaving 8 bases between. The PCR employed 60 Vbeta primers together with 13 Jbeta primers. Profiling relied on immunoSEQ multiplex PCR, and the TCRdb table lists in-frame clones only, not all of them. The sample lists tens of thousands of clones; just under 80% were seen once. The sequenced sample consisted of PBMCs. This clonotype was sampled from a woman in her 40s in good health and CMV-seropositive. The chain combines TRBV11-1 with TRBJ1-1; D may be TRBD1 (6 bases). In DNA, the CDR3 is TGTGCCAGCAGCTTAGACAGGGTTAACACTGAAGCTTTCTTT. It specifies CASSLDRVNTEAFF.